One sample yielded the 20 T cell receptor beta chains listed below, sequenced in a study of blood T cells in healthy people across ages. Together with a sample-barcoded 5' primer, a J-beta primer mix was included in a second PCR lasting about 6 to 11 cycles. TCRdb re-derived calls from the 5' RACE reads in MiXCR, one entry per CDR3 protein. The repertoire includes 1,500,000 or so distinct CDR3 sequences, roughly two fifths of them detected once, and around 4% sits in the top ten. Material for sequencing was blood. The source is a woman between 18 and 29 years old in good health.

This chain uses TRBV3-1 with TRBJ2-1, with D possibly TRBD2 on 5 matching bases. Trimming stripped 8 bases from V and 6 bases from J, with 11 bases between. The CDR3 sequence is 12 residues long. Germline CDR1 and CDR2: LGHDT and YNNKEL (reference sequence). The CDR3, as DNA: TGTGCCAGCCGCCGCAGCGGCAATGAGCAGTTCTTC. It encodes CASRRSGNEQFF.

This clonotype was seen more than once but under ten times. The chain links TRBV28 to TRBJ1-2, with D maybe TRBD1 (6 bases). This CDR3 is 15 amino acids long. Trimming left V 4 bases short and J 4 bases short, with 16 bases between. Germline-derived CDR1 and CDR2 are MDHEN and SYDVKM. CDR3 sequence: CASSSSPDRIYGYTF. CDR3 nucleotides: TGTGCCAGCAGTTCATCCCCCGACAGGATCTATGGCTACACCTTC.

V is TRBV5-1 and J is TRBJ2-3; D possibly corresponds to TRBD2 (5 bases). This CDR3 has 14 residues. Trimming took off 4 bases at V and 4 bases at J, with 13 bases between the two ends. In germline, CDR1 is SGHRS, CDR2 YFSETQ. The CDR3: CASSPFPGADTQYF. The CDR3, as DNA: TGCGCCAGCAGCCCTTTCCCCGGGGCAGATACGCAGTATTTT.

This clonotype showed up just a few times. J is TRBJ2-5 and V is TRBV20-1; 12 bases fit TRBD2. Germline CDR1 is DFQATT and CDR2 is SNEGSKA (reference sequence). V lost 0 bases, J lost 2 bases, and 4 bases stayed unmatched. This CDR3 contains 16 residues. The CDR3: CSARDRTSGDQETQYF. Here the CDR3 DNA reads TGCAGTGCTAGAGATAGGACTAGCGGGGATCAAGAGACCCAGTACTTC.

Comments on this clonotype: Given a much more abundant clone one base away, this may be a read error. This chain links TRBV29-1 with TRBJ1-2, with 7 nucleotides matching TRBD1. The CDR3 sequence is 15 residues long. CDR1 and CDR2 (germline): SQVTM, ANQGSEA. DNA of the CDR3: TGCAGCGCTGAAGAGCGGCAGGGGGAATGGTATGGCTACACCTTC. This sequence encodes CSAEERQGEWYGYTF.

This chain links TRBV7-9 with TRBJ2-1, with D possibly TRBD2 on 5 matching bases. In germline, CDR1 is SEHNR, CDR2 FQNEAQ (reference sequence). V shed 3 bases and J shed 0 bases, with 15 bases lying between them. This CDR3 has 17 amino acids. The CDR3 loop reads CASSFEATRFSYNEQFF. The CDR3 coding sequence is TGTGCCAGCAGCTTCGAGGCAACTAGATTCTCCTACAATGAGCAGTTCTTC.

The chain joins TRBV9 to TRBJ2-1; 12 positions agree with TRBD2. J gave up 8 bases and V 1 base, and 13 bases lay outside the gene matches. The germline CDR1 and CDR2 sequences are SGDLS and YYNGEE. The CDR3 is 18 residues long. The CDR3 DNA is TGTGCCAGCAGCGTATCTCTAGCGGGGGGGCCAAACCGCGATGAGCAGTTCTTC. Translating gives CASSVSLAGGPNRDEQFF. Variable domain in full (rest from reference TRBV9 and TRBJ2-1): DSGVTQTPKHLITATGQRVTLRCSPRSGDLSVYWYQQSLDQGLQFLIQYYNGEERAKGNILERFSAQQFPDLHSELNLSSLELGDSALYFCASSVSLAGGPNRDEQFFGPGTRLTVL.

The chain uses TRBV7-2 and TRBJ2-5; 9 bases fit TRBD2. The CDR3 has 15 residues. J gave up 6 bases and V 5 bases, and 10 bases lay outside the gene matches. Germline V gene data show CDR1 as SGHTA and CDR2 as FQGNSA. The CDR3 DNA sequence: TGTGCCAGCAGCCCCGTGACGAGCGGGAGGAAGACCCAGTACTTC. Residues: CASSPVTSGRKTQYF.

This rearrangement joins TRBV20-1 to TRBJ2-1; D is uncertain. Trimming removed 0 bases at V and 0 bases at J, with 18 bases between. This CDR3 region has 18 residues. The germline V gene encodes CDR1 DFQATT and CDR2 SNEGSKA (reference sequence). The CDR3 bases are TGCAGTGCTAGAGAGTCCGGAAGCCCGGAGCACTCCTACAATGAGCAGTTCTTC. It yields the protein CSARESGSPEHSYNEQFF.

The rearrangement links TRBV4-1 to TRBJ2-7; the match to TRBD1 covers 7 bases. Germline loops: CDR1 MGHRA, CDR2 YSYEKL. The CDR3 sequence is 14 residues long. V dropped 5 bases and J dropped 4; count of bases not matched to a gene: 8. This CDR3 reads CASSAATTGYEQYF. DNA for the CDR3: TGCGCCAGCAGCGCAGCCACGACAGGGTACGAGCAGTACTTC.

A few counts support this clonotype. The genes are TRBV4-3 and TRBJ2-1; D is uncertain. This CDR3 is 17 amino acids long. V was trimmed by 2 bases and J by 7 bases, leaving 21 bases between them. Germline assignment: CDR1 LGHNA and CDR2 YSLEER. CDR3 nucleotides: TGCGCCAGCAGCCAACGGGTAGGCTTCCCATCGGAGAATGAGCAGTTCTTC. It codes for CASSQRVGFPSENEQFF.

The J gene is TRBJ2-3, the V gene TRBV7-2, with 12 bases aligning to TRBD2. Losses at the gene ends were 6 bases for V and 2 bases for J; bases not matched to a gene: 3. The CDR3 extends over 15 amino acids. Germline lookup yields CDR1 SGHTA and CDR2 FQGNSA. This CDR3 is CASRRTSGITDTQYF. CDR3 nucleotide sequence: TGTGCCAGCAGGAGGACTAGCGGGATCACAGATACGCAGTATTTT.

This clonotype was seen many times. This sequence joins TRBV4-3 and TRBJ2-7, with a weak D call TRBD1 (6 bases). Trimming cost V 4 bases and J 0 bases, with 10 bases left between them. This CDR3 region has 14 residues. CDR1 LGHNA and CDR2 YSLEER come from the germline V gene. The CDR3 DNA is TGCGCCAGCAGCCGACTACAGGGCTCCTACGAGCAGTACTTC. This sequence encodes CASSRLQGSYEQYF.

The rearrangement uses TRBV29-1 and TRBJ2-2; D remains unclear. The V end was cut by 4 bases, the J end by 5 bases, with 14 bases between. There are 14 residues in the CDR3. Germline CDR1 reads SQVTM; CDR2 reads ANQGSEA. As DNA, the CDR3 is TGCAGCGTTGTTCTACTCCCCCTTACCGGGGAGCTGTTTTTT. Translated: CSVVLLPLTGELFF.

This clonotype has only a few counts. This may come from a read error, since a much larger clone is one base off. V and J are TRBV28 and TRBJ2-1; D may correspond to TRBD1 or TRBD2 (5 bases each). The end of the DNA aligns better with TRBJ2-7, so the J call may be wrong. This CDR3 is built from 21 residues. Germline lookup yields CDR1 MDHEN and CDR2 SYDVKM. The CDR3 loop reads CASSRGWVRDLVKSSYNEQYF. CDR3 in DNA: TGTGCCAGCAGTCGAGGTTGGGTTCGGGACCTCGTAAAGAGCTCCTACAATGAGCAGTACTTC.

The genes are TRBV9 and TRBJ2-3; 11 bases fit TRBD2. The V gene end was trimmed by 0 bases and the J gene end by 5 bases; junction bases not matched to a gene: 14. The length of the CDR3 is 19 residues. Germline CDR1 is SGDLS and CDR2 is YYNGEE. CDR3 bases: TGTGCCAGCAGCGTAGGAGGACTGCTAGCGGGAGGTTCTGTAGATACGCAGTATTTT. It is translated as CASSVGGLLAGGSVDTQYF.

Turning to this clonotype: Given a much more abundant clone one base away, this may be a read error. The chain combines TRBV7-8 with TRBJ2-3, with D maybe TRBD1 (5 bases). This CDR3 is built from 16 residues. The V gene's germline CDR1 is SGHVS and CDR2 FQNEAQ. V was pared by 5 bases and J by 0 bases, with 15 bases between. CDR3 coding DNA: TGTGCCAGCAGCCTACAGGTTCCCCCGAGCACAGATACGCAGTATTTT. Protein product: CASSLQVPPSTDTQYF.

This clonotype was observed a handful of times. The chain combines TRBV2 with TRBJ2-3; no reliable D call. The CDR3 length is 17 residues. Germline V CDR1 and CDR2: SNHLY, FYNNEI. V dropped 5 bases and J dropped 0 bases, with 18 bases sitting between them. The DNA for the CDR3 is TGTGCCAGCAGTTGGTCCCCAAGGCGCGGTAGCACAGATACGCAGTATTTT. Residues: CASSWSPRRGSTDTQYF. Full variable domain (missing parts from reference TRBV2 and TRBJ2-3): EPEVTQTPSHQVTQMGQEVILRCVPISNHLYFYWYRQILGQKVEFLVSFYNNEISEKSEIFDDQFSVERPDGSNFTLKIRSTKLEDSAMYFCASSWSPRRGSTDTQYFGPGTRLTVL.

This chain links TRBV18 with TRBJ1-6; D remains ambiguous. This CDR3 spans 17 amino acids. Trimming stripped 2 bases from V and 0 bases from J, with 11 bases between. Germline V lookup: CDR1 KGHSH, CDR2 LQKENI. CDR3 in DNA: TGTGCCAGCTCACCAAACCAGCCTAGCTCCTATAATTCACCCCTCCACTTT. Residues: CASSPNQPSSYNSPLHF.

This clonotype has only a few counts. This chain links TRBV5-1 with TRBJ2-7; D tentatively reads TRBD1 or TRBD2 (5 bases each). This CDR3 spans 14 amino acids. Germline-derived CDR1 and CDR2 are SGHRS and YFSETQ. V dropped 4 bases and J dropped 2 bases, with 13 bases sitting between them. CDR3 in DNA: TGCGCCAGCAGCATCGGGACGGTAACCTACGAGCAGTACTTC. It specifies CASSIGTVTYEQYF.